This is a list of T cell receptor beta chains from one sample in a study of OX40 agonist ivuxolimab in advanced cancers. Sequencing used immunoSEQ multiplex PCR; TCRdb keeps in-frame clones, though not all of them. This sample has over 100,000 clones; roughly 91% occur once, and the top ten carry roughly 1%. The sample consisted of CD4+ or CD8+ T cells sorted from blood, taken in a trial of the OX40 agonist ivuxolimab. The receptors derive from an adult with an advanced solid tumor such as melanoma, head and neck, liver or kidney cancer. CDR3s include the opening cysteine and the closing phenylalanine or tryptophan. Each record gives: V gene, J gene, clone size, D gene, CDR3 DNA, CDR3 protein. A D gene is named only where the DNA matches it firmly. Some rows have no size entry. The others give once, few or many, or a class for an expanded clone.

TRBV7-2	TRBJ1-1	-	-	TGTGCCAGCAGCTTAGCCCAAAGCGGGGGGCCTGAAGCTTTCTTT	CASSLAQSGGPEAFF
TRBV9	TRBJ1-2	few	-	TGTGCCAGCGTCAGAGGACAGAACCTTGGGTATGGCTACACCTTC	CASVRGQNLGYGYTF
TRBV7-9	TRBJ2-3	-	-	TGTGCCAGCAGCTTAGCGGGACTAGATACGCAGTATTTT	CASSLAGLDTQYF
TRBV7-2	TRBJ2-7	-	-	TGTGCCAGCAGCTTATGGACAGGAGGGTCCTACGAGCAGTACTTC	CASSLWTGGSYEQYF
TRBV7-9	TRBJ1-2	few	-	TGTGCCAGCAGCCAACAGGCTAACTATGGCTACACCTTC	CASSQQANYGYTF
TRBV18	TRBJ2-2	-	TRBD2	TGTGCCAGCTCAACGGGCGTCACGGGGGGAAGGACCGGGGAGCTGTTTTTT	CASSTGVTGGRTGELFF
TRBV2	TRBJ2-2	-	-	TGTGCCAGCAGTGAAGAACTCCTAGCAAAGGGGGAGCTGTTTTTT	CASSEELLAKGELFF
TRBV5-4	TRBJ2-4	once	-	TGTGCCAGCAGCGAGGGTGGGGTAGCCAAAAACATTCAGTACTTC	CASSEGGVAKNIQYF
TRBV6-5	TRBJ1-1	-	TRBD1	TGTGCCAGCGAAGGGAGGCAGGGGGCAGGGACTGAAGCTTTCTTT	CASEGRQGAGTEAFF
TRBV2	TRBJ1-6	-	TRBD1	TGTGCCAGCAAGGGACAGGGAAGCTCCTATAATTCACCCCTCCACTTT	CASKGQGSSYNSPLHF
TRBV10-3	TRBJ1-1	few	-	TGTGCCATCCGCACACCGGGGGGCACTGAAGCTTTCTTT	CAIRTPGGTEAFF
TRBV27	TRBJ2-7	-	-	TGTGCCAGCAGTTTATTGAGTTCGGCACGGCGATACGAGCAGTACTTC	CASSLLSSARRYEQYF
TRBV11-2	TRBJ2-3	-	-	TGTGCCAGCAGCTTAGAACTGGATACCGGGTACAACGCAGATACGCAGTATTTT	CASSLELDTGYNADTQYF
TRBV5-1	TRBJ2-3	-	-	TGCGCCAGCAGCAGGTACACAGATACGCAGTATTTT	CASSRYTDTQYF